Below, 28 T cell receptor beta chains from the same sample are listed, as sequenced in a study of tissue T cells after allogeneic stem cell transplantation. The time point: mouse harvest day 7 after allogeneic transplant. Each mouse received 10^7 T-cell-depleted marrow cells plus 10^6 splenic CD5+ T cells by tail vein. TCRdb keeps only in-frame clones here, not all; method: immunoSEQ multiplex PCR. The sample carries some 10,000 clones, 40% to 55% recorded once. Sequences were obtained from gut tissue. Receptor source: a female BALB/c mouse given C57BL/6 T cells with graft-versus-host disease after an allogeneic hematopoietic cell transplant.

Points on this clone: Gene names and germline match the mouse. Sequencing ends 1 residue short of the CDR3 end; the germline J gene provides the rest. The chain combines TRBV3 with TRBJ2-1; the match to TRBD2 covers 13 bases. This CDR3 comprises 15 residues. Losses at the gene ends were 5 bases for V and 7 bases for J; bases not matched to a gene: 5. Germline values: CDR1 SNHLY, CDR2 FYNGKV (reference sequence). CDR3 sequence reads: CASSPGLGGIAEQFF. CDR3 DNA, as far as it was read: TGTGCCAGCAGCCCGGGACTGGGGGGGATAGCTGAGCAGTTC.

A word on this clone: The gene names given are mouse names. Incomplete CDR3 DNA: TGTGCCAGCAGCTACGGGACACTTGAGCAGTTC. Translated, it gives CASSYGTLEQF. The whole CDR3 protein is CASSYGTLEQFF. The chain recombines TRBV3 with TRBJ2-1; D might be TRBD1 (6 bases). The read terminates 1 residue ahead of where the CDR3 ends, so the germline J gene completes it. The CDR3 extends over 12 amino acids. Trimming pared 4 bases from V and 9 bases from J, leaving 10 bases between. Germline values: CDR1 SNHLY, CDR2 FYNGKV (reference sequence).

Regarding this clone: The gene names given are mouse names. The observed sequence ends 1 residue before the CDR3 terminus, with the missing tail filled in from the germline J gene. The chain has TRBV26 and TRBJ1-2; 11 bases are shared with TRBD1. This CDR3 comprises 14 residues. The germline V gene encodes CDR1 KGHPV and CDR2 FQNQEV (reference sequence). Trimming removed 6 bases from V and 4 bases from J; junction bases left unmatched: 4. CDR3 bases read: TGTGCCAGCAGAGGGACAGGGGGAGTCTCCGACTACACC. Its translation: CASRGTGGVSDYT. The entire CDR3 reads CASRGTGGVSDYTF.

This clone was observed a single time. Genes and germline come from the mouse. CDR3 sequence reads: CASSPIYEQYF. CDR3 bases read: TGTGCCAGCAGTCCCATTTATGAACAGTAC. The chain carries TRBV26 and TRBJ2-7, with D hard to call. The read is 1 residue too short to cover the CDR3 end, so that end is filled in from the germline J gene. From germline, CDR1 is KGHPV and CDR2 FQNQEV (reference sequence). CDR3 length equals 11 residues. Trimming left V 4 bases short and J 4 bases short, with 5 bases between. Filled out from reference TRBV26 and TRBJ2-7, the complete variable domain reads NSKVIQTPRYLVKGQGQKAKMRCIPEKGHPVVFWYQQNKNNEFKFLINFQNQEVLQQIDMTEKRFSAECPSNSPCSLEIQSSEAGDSALYLCASSPIYEQYFGPGTRLTVL.

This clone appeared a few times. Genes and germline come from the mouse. The CDR3 here is CASSLRVSGNTLYF. The sequenced CDR3 bases are TGTGCAAGCAGCTTAAGGGTTTCTGGAAATACGCTCTAT. J is TRBJ1-3 and V is TRBV16; D not resolved. Read sequence stops 1 residue before the CDR3 end, and the germline J gene provides the missing end. Germline V lookup: CDR1 SGHSA, CDR2 FRNQAP. V shed 2 bases and J shed 0 bases, with 5 bases lying between them. The CDR3 runs 14 residues.

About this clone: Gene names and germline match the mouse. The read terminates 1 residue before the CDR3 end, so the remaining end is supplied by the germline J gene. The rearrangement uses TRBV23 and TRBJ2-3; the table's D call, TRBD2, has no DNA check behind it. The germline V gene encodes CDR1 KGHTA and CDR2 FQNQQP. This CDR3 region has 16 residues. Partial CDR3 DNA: TGCTCCAGCAGTCCGACTGGGGGGGCGAGTGCAGAAACGCTGTAT. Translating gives CSSSPTGGASAETLY. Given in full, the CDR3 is CSSSPTGGASAETLYF. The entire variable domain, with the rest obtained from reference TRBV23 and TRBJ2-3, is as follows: DAAVTQKPRYLIKMKGQEAEMKCIPEKGHTAVFWYQQKQSKELKFLIYFQNQQPLDQIDMVKERFSAVCPSSSLCSLGIRTCEAEDSALYLCSSSPTGGASAETLYFGSGTRLTVL.

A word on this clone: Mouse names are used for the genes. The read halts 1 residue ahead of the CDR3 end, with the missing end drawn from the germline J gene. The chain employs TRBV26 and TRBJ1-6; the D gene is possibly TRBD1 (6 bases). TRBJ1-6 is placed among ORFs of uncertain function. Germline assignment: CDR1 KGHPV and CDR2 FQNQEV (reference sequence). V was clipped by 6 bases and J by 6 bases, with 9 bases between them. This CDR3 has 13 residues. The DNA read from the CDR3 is TGTGCCAGCAGCCGGACAGCTAATTCGCCCCTCTAC. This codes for CASSRTANSPLY. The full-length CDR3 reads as CASSRTANSPLYF.

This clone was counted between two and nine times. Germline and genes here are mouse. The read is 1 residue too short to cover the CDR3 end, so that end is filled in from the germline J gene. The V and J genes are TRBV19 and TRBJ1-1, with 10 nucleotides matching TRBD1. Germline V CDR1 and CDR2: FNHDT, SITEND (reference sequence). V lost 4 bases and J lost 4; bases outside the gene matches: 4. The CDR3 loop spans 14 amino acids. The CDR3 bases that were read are TGTGCCAGCAGTCTCGGGGACAGGGGCACAGAAGTCTTC. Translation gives CASSLGDRGTEVF. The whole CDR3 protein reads CASSLGDRGTEVFF.

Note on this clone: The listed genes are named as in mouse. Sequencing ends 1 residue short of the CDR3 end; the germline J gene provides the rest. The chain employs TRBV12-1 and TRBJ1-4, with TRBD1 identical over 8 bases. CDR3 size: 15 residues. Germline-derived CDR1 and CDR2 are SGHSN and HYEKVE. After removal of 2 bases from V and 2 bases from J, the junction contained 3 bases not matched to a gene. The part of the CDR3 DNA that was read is TGTGCCAGCTCTCCCGACAGGGGATCCAACGAAAGATTATTT. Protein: CASSPDRGSNERLF. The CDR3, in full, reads CASSPDRGSNERLFF. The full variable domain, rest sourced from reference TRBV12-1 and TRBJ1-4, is DSGVVQSPRHIIKEKGGRSVLTCIPISGHSNVVWYQQTLGKELKFLIQHYEKVERDKGFLPSRFSVQQFDDYHSEMNMSALELEDSAMYFCASSPDRGSNERLFFGHGTKLSVL.

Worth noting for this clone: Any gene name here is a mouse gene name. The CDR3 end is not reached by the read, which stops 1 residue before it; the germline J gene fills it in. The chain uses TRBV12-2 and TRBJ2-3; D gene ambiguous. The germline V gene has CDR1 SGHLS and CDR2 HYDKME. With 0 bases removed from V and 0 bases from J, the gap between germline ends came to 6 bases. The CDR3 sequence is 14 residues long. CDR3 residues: CASSLRGSAETLYF. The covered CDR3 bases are TGTGCCAGCTCTCTCCGGGGTAGTGCAGAAACGCTGTAT.

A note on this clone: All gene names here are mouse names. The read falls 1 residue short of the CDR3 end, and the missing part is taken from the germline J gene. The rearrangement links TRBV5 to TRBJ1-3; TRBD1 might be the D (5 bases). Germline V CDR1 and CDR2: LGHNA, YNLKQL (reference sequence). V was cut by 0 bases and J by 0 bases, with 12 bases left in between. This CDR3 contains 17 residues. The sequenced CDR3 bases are TGTGCCAGCAGCCAAGAAGGGCAGGGCCATTCTGGAAATACGCTCTAT. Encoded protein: CASSQEGQGHSGNTLY. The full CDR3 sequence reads CASSQEGQGHSGNTLYF.

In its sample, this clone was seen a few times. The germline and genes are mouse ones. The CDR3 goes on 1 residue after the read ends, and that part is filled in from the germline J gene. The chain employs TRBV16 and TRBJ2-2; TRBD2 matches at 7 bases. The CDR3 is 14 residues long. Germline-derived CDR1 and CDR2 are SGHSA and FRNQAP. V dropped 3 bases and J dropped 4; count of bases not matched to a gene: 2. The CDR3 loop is CASSLRGGTGQLYF. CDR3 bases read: TGTGCAAGCAGCTTGCGGGGGGGCACCGGGCAGCTCTAC.

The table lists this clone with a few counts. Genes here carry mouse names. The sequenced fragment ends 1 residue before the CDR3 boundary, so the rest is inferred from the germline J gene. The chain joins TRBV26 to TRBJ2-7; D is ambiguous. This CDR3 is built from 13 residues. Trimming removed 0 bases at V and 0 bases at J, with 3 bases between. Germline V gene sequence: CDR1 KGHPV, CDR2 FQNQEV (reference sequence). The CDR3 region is CASSLSSSYEQYF. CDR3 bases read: TGTGCCAGCAGTCTGTCTAGCTCCTATGAACAGTAC.

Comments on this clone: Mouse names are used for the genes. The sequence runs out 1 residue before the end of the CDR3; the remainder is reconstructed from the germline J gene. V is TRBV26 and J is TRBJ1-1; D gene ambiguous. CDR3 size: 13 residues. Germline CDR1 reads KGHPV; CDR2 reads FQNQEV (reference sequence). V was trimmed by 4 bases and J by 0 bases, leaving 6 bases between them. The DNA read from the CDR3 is TGTGCCAGCAGTCGAACAGCAAACACAGAAGTCTTC. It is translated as CASSRTANTEVF. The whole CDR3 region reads CASSRTANTEVFF.

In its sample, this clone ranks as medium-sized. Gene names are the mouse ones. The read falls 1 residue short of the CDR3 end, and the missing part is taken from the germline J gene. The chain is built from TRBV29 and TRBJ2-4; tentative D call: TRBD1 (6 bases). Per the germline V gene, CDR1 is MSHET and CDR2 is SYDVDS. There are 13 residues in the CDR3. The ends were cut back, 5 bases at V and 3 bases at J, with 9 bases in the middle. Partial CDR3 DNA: TGTGCTAGCAGTCCGGGACAACAAAACACCTTGTAC. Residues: CASSPGQQNTLY. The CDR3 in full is CASSPGQQNTLYF.

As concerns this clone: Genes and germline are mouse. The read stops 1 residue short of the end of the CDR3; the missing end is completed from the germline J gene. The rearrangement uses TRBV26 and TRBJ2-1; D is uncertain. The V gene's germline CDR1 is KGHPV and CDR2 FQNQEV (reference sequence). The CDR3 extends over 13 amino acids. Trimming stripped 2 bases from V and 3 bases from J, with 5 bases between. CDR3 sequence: CASSLELYAEQFF. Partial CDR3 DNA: TGTGCCAGCAGTCTGGAACTCTATGCTGAGCAGTTC. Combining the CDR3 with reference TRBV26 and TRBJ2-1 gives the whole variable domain NSKVIQTPRYLVKGQGQKAKMRCIPEKGHPVVFWYQQNKNNEFKFLINFQNQEVLQQIDMTEKRFSAECPSNSPCSLEIQSSEAGDSALYLCASSLELYAEQFFGPGTRLTVL.

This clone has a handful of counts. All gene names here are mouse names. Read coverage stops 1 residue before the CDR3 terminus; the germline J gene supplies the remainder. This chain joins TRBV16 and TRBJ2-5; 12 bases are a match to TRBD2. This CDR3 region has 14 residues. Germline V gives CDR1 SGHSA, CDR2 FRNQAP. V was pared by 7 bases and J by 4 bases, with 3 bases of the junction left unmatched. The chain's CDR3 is CASKTGGAKDTQYF. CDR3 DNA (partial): TGTGCAAGCAAGACTGGGGGGGCAAAAGACACCCAGTAC. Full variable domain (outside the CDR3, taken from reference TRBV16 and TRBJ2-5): NAGVIQTPRHKVTGKGQEATLWCEPISGHSAVFWYRQTIVQGLEFLTYFRNQAPIDDSGMPKERFSAQMPNQSHSTLKIQSTQPQDSAVYLCASKTGGAKDTQYFGPGTRLLVL.

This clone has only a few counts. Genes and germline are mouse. The sequenced CDR3 bases are TGTGCCAGCTCCCGGCCGGGGAGAAACACCTTGTAC. Translating gives CASSRPGRNTLY. The full CDR3 protein reads CASSRPGRNTLYF. J is TRBJ2-4 and V is TRBV12-2; D remains ambiguous. Coverage ceases 1 residue before the CDR3 finishes, and the germline J gene fills in the end. CDR3 length equals 13 residues. V lost 4 bases and J lost 5, with 12 bases in between. In germline, CDR1 is SGHLS, CDR2 HYDKME.

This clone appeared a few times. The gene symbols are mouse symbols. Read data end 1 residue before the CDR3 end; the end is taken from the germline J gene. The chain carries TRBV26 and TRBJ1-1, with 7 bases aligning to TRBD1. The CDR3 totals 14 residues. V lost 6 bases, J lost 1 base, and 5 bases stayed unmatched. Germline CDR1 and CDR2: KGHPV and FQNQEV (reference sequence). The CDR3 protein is CASSRGQLNTEVFF. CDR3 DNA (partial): TGTGCCAGCAGCCGGGGACAGTTAAACACAGAAGTCTTC.

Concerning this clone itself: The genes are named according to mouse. The CDR3 protein is CASSGRDTQYF. The CDR3 DNA, read in part, is TGTGCCAGCAGCGGCCGGGACACCCAGTAC. This rearrangement joins TRBV26 to TRBJ2-5, with D hard to call. The read is 1 residue too short to cover the CDR3 end, so that end is filled in from the germline J gene. V was shortened by 6 bases and J by 6 bases, with 7 bases between the two germline ends. This CDR3 has 11 residues. CDR1 is KGHPV and CDR2 is FQNQEV in the germline V gene (reference sequence).

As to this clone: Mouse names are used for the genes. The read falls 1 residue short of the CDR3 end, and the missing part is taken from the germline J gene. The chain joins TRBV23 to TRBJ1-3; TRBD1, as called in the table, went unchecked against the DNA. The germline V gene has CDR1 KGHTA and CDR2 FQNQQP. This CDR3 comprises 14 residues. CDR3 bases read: TGCTCCAGCAGTCACAGGGTTTCTGGAAATACGCTCTAT. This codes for CSSSHRVSGNTLY. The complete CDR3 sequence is CSSSHRVSGNTLYF.

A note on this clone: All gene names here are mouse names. The CDR3 DNA, read in part, is TGTGCCAGCAGCTTAGATGGGAACTCCGACTACACC. Translated, it gives CASSLDGNSDYT. The whole CDR3 region reads CASSLDGNSDYTF. J is TRBJ1-2 and V is TRBV3, with D unresolved. The missing CDR3 end, 1 residue past where the read stops, is filled in from the germline J gene. CDR3 length: 13 residues. CDR1 SNHLY and CDR2 FYNGKV come from the germline V gene (reference sequence). Trimming removed 1 base from V and 2 bases from J, with 5 bases in between. Full variable domain (rest looked up from reference TRBV3 and TRBJ1-2): GPKVLQIPSHQIIDMGQMVTLNCDPVSNHLYFYWYKQILGQQMEFLVNFYNGKVMEKSKLFKDQFSVERPDGSYFTLKIQPTALEDSAVYFCASSLDGNSDYTFGSGTRLLVI.

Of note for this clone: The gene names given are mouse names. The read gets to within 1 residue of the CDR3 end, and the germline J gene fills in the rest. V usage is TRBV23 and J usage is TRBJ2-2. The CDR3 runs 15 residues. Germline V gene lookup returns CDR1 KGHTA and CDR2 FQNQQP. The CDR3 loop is CSSSQSRQNTGQLYF. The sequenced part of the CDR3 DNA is TGCTCCAGCAGTCAATCTAGGCAGAACACCGGGCAGCTCTAC.

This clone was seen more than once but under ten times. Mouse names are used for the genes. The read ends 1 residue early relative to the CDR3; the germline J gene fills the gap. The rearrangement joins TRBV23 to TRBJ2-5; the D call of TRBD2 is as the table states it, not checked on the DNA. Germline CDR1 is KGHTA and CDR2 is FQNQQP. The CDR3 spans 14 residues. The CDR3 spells CSSSQSGGRHTQYF. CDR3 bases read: TGCTCCAGCAGTCAATCGGGGGGGCGGCACACCCAGTAC. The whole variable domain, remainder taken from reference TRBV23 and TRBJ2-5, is DAAVTQKPRYLIKMKGQEAEMKCIPEKGHTAVFWYQQKQSKELKFLIYFQNQQPLDQIDMVKERFSAVCPSSSLCSLGIRTCEAEDSALYLCSSSQSGGRHTQYFGPGTRLLVL.

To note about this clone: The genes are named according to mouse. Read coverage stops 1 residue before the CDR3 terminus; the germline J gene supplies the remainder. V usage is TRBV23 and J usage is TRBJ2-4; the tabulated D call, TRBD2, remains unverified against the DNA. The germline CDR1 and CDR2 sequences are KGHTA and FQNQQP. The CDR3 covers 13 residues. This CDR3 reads CSSRRTGGDTLYF. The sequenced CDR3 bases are TGCTCCAGCAGACGGACTGGGGGAGACACCTTGTAC.

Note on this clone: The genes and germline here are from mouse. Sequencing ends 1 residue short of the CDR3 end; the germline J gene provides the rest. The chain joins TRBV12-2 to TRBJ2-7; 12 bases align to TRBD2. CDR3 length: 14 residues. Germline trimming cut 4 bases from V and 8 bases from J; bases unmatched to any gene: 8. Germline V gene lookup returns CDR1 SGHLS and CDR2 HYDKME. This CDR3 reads CASSLGTGGRKQYF. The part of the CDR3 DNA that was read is TGTGCCAGCTCACTCGGGACTGGGGGGAGAAAACAGTAC. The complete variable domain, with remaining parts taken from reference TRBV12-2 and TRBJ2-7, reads NSGVVQSPRYIIKGKGERSILKCIPISGHLSVAWYQQTQGQELKFFIQHYDKMERDKGNLPSRFSVQQFDDYHSEMNMSALELEDSAVYFCASSLGTGGRKQYFGPGTRLTVL.

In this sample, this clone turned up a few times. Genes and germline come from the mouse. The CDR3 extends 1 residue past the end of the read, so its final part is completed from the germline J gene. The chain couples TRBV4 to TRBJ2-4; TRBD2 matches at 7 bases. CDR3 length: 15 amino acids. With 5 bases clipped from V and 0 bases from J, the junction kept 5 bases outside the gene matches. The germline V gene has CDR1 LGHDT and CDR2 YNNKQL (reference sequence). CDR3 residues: CASSIGGGSQNTLYF. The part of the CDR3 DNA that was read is TGTGCCAGCAGCATCGGGGGGGGAAGTCAAAACACCTTGTAC.

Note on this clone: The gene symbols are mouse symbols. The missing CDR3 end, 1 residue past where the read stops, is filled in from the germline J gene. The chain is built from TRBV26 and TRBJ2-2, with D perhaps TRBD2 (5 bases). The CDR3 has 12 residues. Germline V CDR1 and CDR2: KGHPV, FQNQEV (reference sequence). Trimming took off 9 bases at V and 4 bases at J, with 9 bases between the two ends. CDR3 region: CASGVGTGQLYF. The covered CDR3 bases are TGTGCCAGTGGGGTCGGCACCGGGCAGCTCTAC.